This T cell receptor beta chain originates from a study of Tregs in tolerant kidney transplant recipients. Produced via immunoSEQ multiplex PCR; TCRdb's table is partial and in-frame only. The repertoire includes some 110,000 clones, roughly 93% of them detected once, and roughly 0.63% sits in the top ten. This sequence originates from a human donor in good health. The sequenced sample consisted of CD4+ T cells from blood.

CDR3 in DNA: TGCGCCAGCAGCTCGGGGGCTCGGGGGTATGGCTACACCTTC. As protein: CASSSGARGYGYTF. The rearrangement joins TRBV5-1 to TRBJ1-2, with a weak D call TRBD1 (6 bases). The germline V and J ends were trimmed by 3 bases and 5 bases, with 14 bases remaining between them. This CDR3 spans 14 amino acids. CDR1 and CDR2 from the germline V gene are SGHRS and YFSETQ.